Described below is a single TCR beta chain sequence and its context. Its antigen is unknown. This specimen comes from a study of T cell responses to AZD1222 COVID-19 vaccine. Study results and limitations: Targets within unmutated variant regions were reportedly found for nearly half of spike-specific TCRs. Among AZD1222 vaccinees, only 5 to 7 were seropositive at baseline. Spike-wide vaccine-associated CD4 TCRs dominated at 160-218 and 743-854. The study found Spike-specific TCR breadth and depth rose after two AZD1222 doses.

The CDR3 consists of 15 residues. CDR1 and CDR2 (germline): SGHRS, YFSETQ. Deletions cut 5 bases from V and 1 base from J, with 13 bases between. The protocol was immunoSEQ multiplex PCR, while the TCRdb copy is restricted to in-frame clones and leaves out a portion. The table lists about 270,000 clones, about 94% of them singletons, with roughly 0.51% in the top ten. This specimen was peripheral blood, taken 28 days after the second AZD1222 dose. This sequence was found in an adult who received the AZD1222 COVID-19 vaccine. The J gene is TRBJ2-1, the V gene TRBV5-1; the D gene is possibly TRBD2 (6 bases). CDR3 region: CASRAGFGSYNEQFF. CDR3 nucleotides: TGCGCCAGCAGGGCGGGGTTTGGGTCCTACAATGAGCAGTTCTTC. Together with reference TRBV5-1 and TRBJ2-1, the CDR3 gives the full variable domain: KAGVTQTPRYLIKTRGQQVTLSCSPISGHRSVSWYQQTPGQGLQFLFEYFSETQRNKGNFPGRFSGRQFSNSRSEMNVSTLELGDSALYLCASRAGFGSYNEQFFGPGTRLTVL.